This note documents a single T cell receptor beta chain sequence. The entry originates in a study of blood T cell repertoires in COVID-19. Overall study context: T cells, B-cell-depleted T cells, or PBMCs provided the cDNA or gDNA that served as material.

Authors' methods: Estimates of nucleated cell counts were drawn from the amplification of reference gene primers. Libraries were prepared by immunoSEQ multiplex PCR; TCRdb keeps only in-frame clonotypes and omits some of them. The V and J calls and clone size were taken over from that table, and D and trimming were inferred from the DNA. This sample carries under 55,000 clones, more than 90% of them seen once, and the ten largest clones take under 4.5%. CDR3 length: 19 residues. V was pared by 0 bases and J by 3 bases, with 23 bases between. Per germline, CDR1 SGHAT and CDR2 FQNNGV. The chain links TRBV11-2 to TRBJ1-1; possible D gene TRBD1, 6 bases. This clonotype was obtained from a human donor in a cohort sampled during active COVID-19. Source material: peripheral blood. The CDR3 is CASSLDQYQGFFPDTEAFF. The DNA for the CDR3 is TGTGCCAGCAGCTTAGATCAATATCAGGGGTTTTTTCCAGACACTGAAGCTTTCTTT.